The 9 T cell receptor beta chains below all came from one sample that was sequenced in a study of T cell responses to AZD1222 COVID-19 vaccine. Measured with immunoSEQ multiplex PCR; TCRdb has only the in-frame clones, and not every one. The table has 95,000 to 100,000 clones, 88% seen once; the top ten hold roughly 15%. Sequences were derived from peripheral blood, sampled 28 days after the second AZD1222 dose. These receptors came from an adult who received the AZD1222 COVID-19 vaccine.

The V call is TRBV3-1 (or the pseudogene TRBV3-2), the J call TRBJ1-3; no reliable D call. Germline V gives CDR1 LGHDT, CDR2 YNNKEL (reference sequence). Trimming cost V 3 bases and J 1 base, with 10 bases left between them. This CDR3 spans 15 amino acids. The CDR3 is CASSQFFYSGNTIYF. The CDR3 DNA is TGTGCCAGCAGCCAGTTTTTTTATTCTGGAAACACCATATATTTT.

In DNA form, the CDR3 reads TGTGCCAGCAGCTTGGTGCAGGGGGCCTGGAATGAGCAGTTCTTC. Protein product: CASSLVQGAWNEQFF. The rearrangement joins TRBV5-4 to TRBJ2-1; 8 bases agree with TRBD1. CDR1 SGHNT and CDR2 YYREEE come from the germline V gene (reference sequence). CDR3 length equals 15 residues. V lost 0 bases to trimming and J lost 7 bases; unmatched junction nucleotides: 6.

The J gene is TRBJ1-1, the V gene TRBV5-1, with D possibly being TRBD1 (5 bases). CDR3 length: 15 amino acids. The V end lost 3 bases, the J end lost 6 bases, and 18 bases lay between the germline ends. Germline-derived CDR1 and CDR2 are SGHRS and YFSETQ. Here the CDR3 DNA reads TGCGCCAGCAGCTCCCGGTCGTCCCGGGACGCTGAAGCTTTCTTT. Amino acids: CASSSRSSRDAEAFF.

The chain uses TRBV29-1 and TRBJ2-1, with 11 bases identical to TRBD2. The CDR3 loop spans 15 amino acids. The germline V gene has CDR1 SQVTM and CDR2 ANQGSEA. V shed 6 bases, J shed 3 bases, and the junction held 7 bases outside the gene matches. CDR3 sequence: CSVTMGTSGYNEQFF. CDR3 nucleotide sequence: TGCAGCGTAACGATGGGGACTAGCGGCTACAATGAGCAGTTCTTC.

The chain joins TRBV19 to TRBJ2-7; D is perhaps TRBD1 (5 bases). CDR1 LNHDA and CDR2 SQIVND come from the germline V gene (reference sequence). V lost 5 bases, J lost 5 bases, and 16 bases lay in between. The CDR3 loop spans 14 amino acids. CDR3 nucleotides: TGTGCCAGTAGTCCGGACACGACTTACCACGAGCAGTACTTC. Translated: CASSPDTTYHEQYF.

The genes are TRBV6-1 and TRBJ2-7; D unclear. Germline CDR1 and CDR2: MNHNS and SASEGT. This CDR3 region has 12 residues. V shed 0 bases and J shed 7 bases, with 7 bases lying between them. In nucleotides, the CDR3 is TGTGCCAGCAGTGAAGCCACAGCAGAGCAGTACTTC. It codes for CASSEATAEQYF.

The V gene is TRBV4-2, the J gene TRBJ2-7, with D maybe TRBD2 (7 bases). Germline CDR1 and CDR2: LGHNA and YNFKEQ. CDR3 size: 15 residues. Trimming removed 1 base at V and 1 base at J, with 11 bases between. The CDR3 bases are TGTGCCAGCAGCCAAGGGGGGGGCCAGTCCTACGAGCAGTACTTC. Residues: CASSQGGGQSYEQYF.

The chain has TRBV18 and TRBJ1-1; no definite D call. Germline V gene data show CDR1 as KGHSH and CDR2 as LQKENI. The CDR3 is 11 residues long. Trimming took 2 bases from V and 5 from J, leaving 3 bases between them. The CDR3 spells CASSPTTEAFF. DNA for the CDR3: TGTGCCAGCTCACCAACAACTGAAGCTTTCTTT.

The chain recombines TRBV9 with TRBJ2-7; either TRBD1 or TRBD2 may supply D (5 bases each). The V gene lost 0 bases and the J gene lost 3 bases, with 10 bases spanning the gap. Germline lookup yields CDR1 SGDLS and CDR2 YYNGEE. This CDR3 comprises 14 residues. For the CDR3, the DNA is TGTGCCAGCAGCGTAGAACCAGGGAGCTACGAGCAGTACTTC. It codes for CASSVEPGSYEQYF.